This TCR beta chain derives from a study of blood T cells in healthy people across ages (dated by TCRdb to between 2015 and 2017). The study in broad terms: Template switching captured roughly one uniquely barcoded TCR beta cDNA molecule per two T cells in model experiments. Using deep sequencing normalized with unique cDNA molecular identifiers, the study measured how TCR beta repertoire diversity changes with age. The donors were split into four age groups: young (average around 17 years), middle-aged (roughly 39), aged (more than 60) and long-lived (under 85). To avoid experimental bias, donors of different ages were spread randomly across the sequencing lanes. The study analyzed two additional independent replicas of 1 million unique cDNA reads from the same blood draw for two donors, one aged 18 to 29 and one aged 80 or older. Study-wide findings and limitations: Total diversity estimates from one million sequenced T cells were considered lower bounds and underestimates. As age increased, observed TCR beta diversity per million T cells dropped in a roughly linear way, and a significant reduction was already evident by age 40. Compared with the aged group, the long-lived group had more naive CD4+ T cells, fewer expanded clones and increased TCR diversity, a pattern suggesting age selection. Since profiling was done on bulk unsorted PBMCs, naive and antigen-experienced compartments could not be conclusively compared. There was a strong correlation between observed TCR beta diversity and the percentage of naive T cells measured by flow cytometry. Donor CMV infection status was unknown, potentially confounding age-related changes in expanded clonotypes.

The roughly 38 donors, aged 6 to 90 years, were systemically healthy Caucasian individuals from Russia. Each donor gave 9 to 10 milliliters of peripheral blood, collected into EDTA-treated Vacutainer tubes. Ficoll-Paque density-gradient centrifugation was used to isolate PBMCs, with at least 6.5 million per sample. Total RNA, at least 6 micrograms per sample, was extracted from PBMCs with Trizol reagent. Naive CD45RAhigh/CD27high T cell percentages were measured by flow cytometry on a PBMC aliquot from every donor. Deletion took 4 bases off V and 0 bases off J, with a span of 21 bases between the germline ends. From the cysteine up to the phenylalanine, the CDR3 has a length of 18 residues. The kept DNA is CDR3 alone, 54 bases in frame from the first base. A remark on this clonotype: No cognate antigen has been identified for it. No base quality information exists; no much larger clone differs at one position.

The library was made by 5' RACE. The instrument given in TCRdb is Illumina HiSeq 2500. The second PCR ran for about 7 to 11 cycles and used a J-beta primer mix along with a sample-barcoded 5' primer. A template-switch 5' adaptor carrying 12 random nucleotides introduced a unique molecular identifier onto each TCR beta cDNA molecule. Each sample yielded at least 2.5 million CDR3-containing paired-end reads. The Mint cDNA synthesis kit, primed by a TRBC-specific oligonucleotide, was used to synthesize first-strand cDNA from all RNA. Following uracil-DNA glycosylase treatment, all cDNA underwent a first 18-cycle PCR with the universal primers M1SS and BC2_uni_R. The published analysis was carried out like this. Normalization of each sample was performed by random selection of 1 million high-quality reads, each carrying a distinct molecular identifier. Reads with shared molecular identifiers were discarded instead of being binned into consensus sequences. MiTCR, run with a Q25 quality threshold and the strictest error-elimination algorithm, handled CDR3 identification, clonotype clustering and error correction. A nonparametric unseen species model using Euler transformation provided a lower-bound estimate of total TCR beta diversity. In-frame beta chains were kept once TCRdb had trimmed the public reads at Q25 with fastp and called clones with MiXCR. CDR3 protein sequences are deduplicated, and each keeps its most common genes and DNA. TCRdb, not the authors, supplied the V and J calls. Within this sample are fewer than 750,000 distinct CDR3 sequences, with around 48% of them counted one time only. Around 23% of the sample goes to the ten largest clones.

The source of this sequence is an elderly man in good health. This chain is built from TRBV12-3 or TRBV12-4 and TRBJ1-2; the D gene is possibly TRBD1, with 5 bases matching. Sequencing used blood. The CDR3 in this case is CASSSSGFDRLTNYGYTF. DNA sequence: TGTGCCAGCAGTTCGAGCGGTTTCGACAGACTAACTAACTATGGCTACACCTTC.